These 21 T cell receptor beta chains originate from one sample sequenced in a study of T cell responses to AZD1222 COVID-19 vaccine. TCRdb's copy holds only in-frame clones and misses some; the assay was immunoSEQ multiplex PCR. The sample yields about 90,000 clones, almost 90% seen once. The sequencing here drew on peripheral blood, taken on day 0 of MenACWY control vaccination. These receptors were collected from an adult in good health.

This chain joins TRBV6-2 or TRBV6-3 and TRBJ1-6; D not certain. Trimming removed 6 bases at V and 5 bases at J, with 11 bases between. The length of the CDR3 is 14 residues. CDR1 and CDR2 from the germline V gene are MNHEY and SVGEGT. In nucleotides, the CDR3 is TGTGCCAGCAGCCAAGTGCCGGATAATTCACCCCTCCACTTT. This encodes CASSQVPDNSPLHF.

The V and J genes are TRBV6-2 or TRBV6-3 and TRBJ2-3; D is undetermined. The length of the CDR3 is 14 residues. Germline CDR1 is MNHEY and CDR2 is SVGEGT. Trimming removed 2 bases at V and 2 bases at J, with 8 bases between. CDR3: CASSYVGNTDTQYF. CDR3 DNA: TGTGCCAGCAGTTACGTGGGGAACACAGATACGCAGTATTTT.

The CDR3 coding sequence is TGTGCCAGCAGCTCCCACGGGACAGGGGATCCTCAGCCCCAGCATTTT. It translates to CASSSHGTGDPQPQHF. The rearrangement uses TRBV5-6 and TRBJ1-5, with 10 positions matching TRBD1. This CDR3 has 16 amino acids. V was pared by 3 bases and J by 6 bases, with 9 bases of the junction left unmatched. CDR1 is SGHDT, CDR2 YYEEEE, per germline.

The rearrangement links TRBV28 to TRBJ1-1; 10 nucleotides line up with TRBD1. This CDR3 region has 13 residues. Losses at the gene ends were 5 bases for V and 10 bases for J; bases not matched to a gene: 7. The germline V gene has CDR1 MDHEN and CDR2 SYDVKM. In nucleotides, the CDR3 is TGTGCCAGCAGTGCGCCGGGACAGGGGCTAGCTTTCTTT. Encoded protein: CASSAPGQGLAFF.

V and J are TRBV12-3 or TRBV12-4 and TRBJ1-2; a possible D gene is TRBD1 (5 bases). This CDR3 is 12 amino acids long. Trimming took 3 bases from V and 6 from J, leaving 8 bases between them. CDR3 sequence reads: CASSFDSHGYTF. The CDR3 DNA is TGTGCCAGCAGTTTCGACAGCCATGGCTACACCTTC.

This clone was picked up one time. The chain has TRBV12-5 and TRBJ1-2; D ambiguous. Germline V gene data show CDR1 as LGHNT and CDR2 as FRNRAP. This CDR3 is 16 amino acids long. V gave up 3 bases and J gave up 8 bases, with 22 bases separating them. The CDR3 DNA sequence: TGTGCTAGTGGTTTTGCACAGATGGTCTTAGGCTACGGCTACACCTTC. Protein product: CASGFAQMVLGYGYTF.

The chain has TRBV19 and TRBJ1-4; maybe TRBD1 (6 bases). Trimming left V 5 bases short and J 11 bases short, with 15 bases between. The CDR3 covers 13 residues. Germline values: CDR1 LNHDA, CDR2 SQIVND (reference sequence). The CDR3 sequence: CASSAPMGGKLFF. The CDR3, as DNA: TGTGCCAGTAGTGCCCCCATGGGGGGCAAACTGTTTTTT. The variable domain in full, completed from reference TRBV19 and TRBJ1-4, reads DGGITQSPKYLFRKEGQNVTLSCEQNLNHDAMYWYRQDPGQGLRLIYYSQIVNDFQKGDIAEGYSVSREKKESFPLTVTSAQKNPTAFYLCASSAPMGGKLFFGSGTQLSVL.

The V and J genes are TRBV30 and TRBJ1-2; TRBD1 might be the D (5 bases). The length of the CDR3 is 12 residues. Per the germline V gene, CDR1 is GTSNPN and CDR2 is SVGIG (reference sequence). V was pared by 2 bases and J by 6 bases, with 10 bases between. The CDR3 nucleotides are TGTGCCTGGAGTCCAGGGAGCGATGGCTACACCTTC. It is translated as CAWSPGSDGYTF.

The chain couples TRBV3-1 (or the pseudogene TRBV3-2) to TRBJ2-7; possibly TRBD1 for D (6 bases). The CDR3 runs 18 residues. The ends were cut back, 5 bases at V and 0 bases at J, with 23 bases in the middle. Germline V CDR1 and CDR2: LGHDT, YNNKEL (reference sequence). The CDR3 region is CASSLVATGNPLSYEQYF. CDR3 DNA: TGTGCCAGCAGCTTAGTAGCAACAGGGAATCCCCTCTCCTACGAGCAGTACTTC.

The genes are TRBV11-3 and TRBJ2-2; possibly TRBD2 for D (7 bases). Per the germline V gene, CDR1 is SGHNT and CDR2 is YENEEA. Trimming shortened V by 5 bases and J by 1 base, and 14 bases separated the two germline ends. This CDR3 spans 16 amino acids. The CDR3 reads CASSGSGGLNTGELFF. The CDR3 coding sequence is TGTGCCAGCAGCGGCTCGGGGGGCTTGAACACCGGGGAGCTGTTTTTT.

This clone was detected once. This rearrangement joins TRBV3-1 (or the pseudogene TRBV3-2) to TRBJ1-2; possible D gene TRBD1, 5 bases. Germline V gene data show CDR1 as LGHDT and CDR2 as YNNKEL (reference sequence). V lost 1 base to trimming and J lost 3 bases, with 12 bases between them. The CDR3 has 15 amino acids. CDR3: CASSQGTSRDYGYTF. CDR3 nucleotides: TGTGCCAGCAGCCAAGGGACGTCCAGGGACTATGGCTACACCTTC.

CDR3 loop: CASSALTTGVNSPLHF. The CDR3 DNA sequence: TGTGCCAGTAGTGCTTTGACGACAGGGGTGAATTCACCCCTCCACTTT. The V call is TRBV19, the J call TRBJ1-6; 8 bases match TRBD1. This CDR3 spans 16 amino acids. V dropped 5 bases and J dropped 7; count of bases not matched to a gene: 10. Germline V gene data show CDR1 as LNHDA and CDR2 as SQIVND (reference sequence).

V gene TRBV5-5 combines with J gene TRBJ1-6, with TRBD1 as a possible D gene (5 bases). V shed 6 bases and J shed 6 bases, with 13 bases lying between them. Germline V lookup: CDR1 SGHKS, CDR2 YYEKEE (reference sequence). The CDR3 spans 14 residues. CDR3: CASTRDRPNSPLHF. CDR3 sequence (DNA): TGTGCCAGCACCCGTGACAGACCTAATTCACCCCTCCACTTT. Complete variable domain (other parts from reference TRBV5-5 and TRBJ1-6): DAGVTQSPTHLIKTRGQQVTLRCSPISGHKSVSWYQQVLGQGPQFIFQYYEKEERGRGNFPDRFSARQFPNYSSELNVNALLLGDSALYLCASTRDRPNSPLHFGNGTRLTVT.

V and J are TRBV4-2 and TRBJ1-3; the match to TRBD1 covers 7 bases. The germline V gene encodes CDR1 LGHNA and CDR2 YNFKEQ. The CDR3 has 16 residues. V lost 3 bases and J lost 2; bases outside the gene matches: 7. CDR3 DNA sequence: TGTGCCAGCAGCCAGGACTACGACAGGGCTGGAAACACCATATATTTT. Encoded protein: CASSQDYDRAGNTIYF.

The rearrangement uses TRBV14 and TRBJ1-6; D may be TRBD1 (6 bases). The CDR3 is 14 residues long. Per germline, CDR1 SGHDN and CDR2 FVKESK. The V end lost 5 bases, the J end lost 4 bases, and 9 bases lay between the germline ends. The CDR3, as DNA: TGTGCCAGCAGCGCCAGGGGTTATAATTCACCCCTCCACTTT. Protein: CASSARGYNSPLHF.

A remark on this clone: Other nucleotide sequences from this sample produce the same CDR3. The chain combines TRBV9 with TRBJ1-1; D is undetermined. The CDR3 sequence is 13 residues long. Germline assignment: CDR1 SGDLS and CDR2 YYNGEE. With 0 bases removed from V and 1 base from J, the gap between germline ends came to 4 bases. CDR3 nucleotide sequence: TGTGCCAGCAGCGTAGCGCCGAACACTGAAGCTTTCTTT. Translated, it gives CASSVAPNTEAFF.

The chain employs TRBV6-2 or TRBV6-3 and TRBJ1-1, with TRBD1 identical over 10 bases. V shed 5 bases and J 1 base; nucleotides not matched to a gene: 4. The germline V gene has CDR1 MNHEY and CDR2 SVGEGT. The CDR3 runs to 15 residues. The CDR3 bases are TGTGCCAGCAGTAGACGGACAGGGGGGAACACTGAAGCTTTCTTT. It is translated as CASSRRTGGNTEAFF.

Here the CDR3 reads CASSYAGTVNTGELFF. CDR3 sequence (DNA): TGTGCCAGCAGTTATGCAGGGACGGTGAACACCGGGGAGCTGTTTTTT. The V gene is TRBV27, the J gene TRBJ2-2, with D perhaps given as TRBD1 or TRBD2 (5 bases each). V shed 4 bases and J shed 1 base, with 13 bases lying between them. CDR1 MNHEY and CDR2 SMNVEV come from the germline V gene (reference sequence). The CDR3 is 16 amino acids.

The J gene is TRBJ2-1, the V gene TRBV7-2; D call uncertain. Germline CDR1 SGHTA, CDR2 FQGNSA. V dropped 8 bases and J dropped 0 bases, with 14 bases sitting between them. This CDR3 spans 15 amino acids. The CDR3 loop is CASLRPPASYNEQFF. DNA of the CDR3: TGTGCCAGCCTGAGGCCACCGGCCTCCTACAATGAGCAGTTCTTC. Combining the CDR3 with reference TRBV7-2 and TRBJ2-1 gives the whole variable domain GAGVSQSPSNKVTEKGKDVELRCDPISGHTALYWYRQSLGQGLEFLIYFQGNSAPDKSGLPSDRFSAERTGGSVSTLTIQRTQQEDSAVYLCASLRPPASYNEQFFGPGTRLTVL.

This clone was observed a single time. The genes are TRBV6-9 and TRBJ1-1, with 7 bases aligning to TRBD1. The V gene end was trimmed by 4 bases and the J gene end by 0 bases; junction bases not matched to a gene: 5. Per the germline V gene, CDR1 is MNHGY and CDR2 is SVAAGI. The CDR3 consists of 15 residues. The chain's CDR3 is CASSWTGSMNTEAFF. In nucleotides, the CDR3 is TGTGCCAGCAGTTGGACAGGTTCAATGAACACTGAAGCTTTCTTT.

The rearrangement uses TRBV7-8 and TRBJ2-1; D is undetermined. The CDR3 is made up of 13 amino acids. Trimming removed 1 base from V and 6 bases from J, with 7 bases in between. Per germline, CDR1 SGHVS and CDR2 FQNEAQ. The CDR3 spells CASSLGRLNEQFF. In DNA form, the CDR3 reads TGTGCCAGCAGCTTAGGCAGGCTCAATGAGCAGTTCTTC.